This T cell receptor beta chain was identified in a study of T-cell memory formation after mild COVID-19. Overall study findings and caveats: CD4+ contracting clones were mainly CM and EM; CD8+ ones, EMRA.

CDR3 length: 16 amino acids. V lost 5 bases and J lost 3; bases outside the gene matches: 9. The germline CDR1 and CDR2 sequences are SEHNR and FQNEAQ (reference sequence). TCRdb reprocessed the 5' RACE reads via MiXCR and lists one record per CDR3 protein. There are 300,000 to 400,000 distinct CDR3 sequences in the sample; approximately 12% occur only once, and about a fifth lies in the top ten. This clonotype was detected a few times. Its antigen is currently unknown. This sequence was found in a man aged 18 to 35 who had mild COVID-19 (a few samples of this study predate the infection). Cell type and time point are not known. The chain is built from TRBV7-9 and TRBJ1-1; TRBD1 matches at 10 bases. The sequencing sample was made of PBMCs or a T cell subset sorted from them (not recorded which). CDR3 in DNA: TGTGCCAGCAGCAAAGGACAGGGGGAGCGAGACACTGAAGCTTTCTTT. Translation: CASSKGQGERDTEAFF.